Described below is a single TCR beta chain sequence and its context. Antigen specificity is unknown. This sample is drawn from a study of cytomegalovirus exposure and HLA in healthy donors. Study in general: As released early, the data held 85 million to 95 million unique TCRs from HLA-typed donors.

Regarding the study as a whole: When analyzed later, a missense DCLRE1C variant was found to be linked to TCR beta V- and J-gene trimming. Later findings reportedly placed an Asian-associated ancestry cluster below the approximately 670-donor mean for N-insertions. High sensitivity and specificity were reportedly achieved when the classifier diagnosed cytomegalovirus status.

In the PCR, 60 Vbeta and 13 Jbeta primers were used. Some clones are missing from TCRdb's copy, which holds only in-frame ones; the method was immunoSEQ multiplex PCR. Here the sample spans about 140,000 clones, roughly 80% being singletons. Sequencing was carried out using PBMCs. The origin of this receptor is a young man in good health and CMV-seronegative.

CDR3 protein: CASSQSGQLYGYTF. The CDR3 nucleotides are TGTGCCAGCAGCCAAAGTGGGCAGCTCTATGGCTACACCTTC. This chain connects TRBV4-2 to TRBJ1-2; no definite D call. The V end lost 2 bases, the J end lost 4 bases, and 11 bases lay between the germline ends. This CDR3 has 14 amino acids. CDR1 and CDR2 from the germline V gene are LGHNA and YNFKEQ.